A selection of T cell receptor beta chains follows, all from one sample in a study of T cell clones after liver transplantation. Assay: immunoSEQ multiplex PCR; the TCRdb copy retains only in-frame clones and omits some. The sample holds some 61,000 clones, around 70% seen once. The sample here was CD4+ T cells from blood, taken at the 22-month timepoint. These receptors were collected from a human patient who received a liver transplant. Part of the T cells may come from the graft donor. The CDR3 runs from the conserved cysteine through the conserved F or W. Fields, in order: clone size, V gene, J gene, D gene, CDR3 DNA, CDR3 protein. The D gene is left open where the match is weak. Clone size is not always given. Where it is, it says once, few, many or a class for expanded clones.

abundance: .; v_gene: TRBV9; j_gene: TRBJ2-1; d_gene: .; CDR3nt: TGTGCCAGCAGCGTAGCAGGGTCCAATGAGCAGTTCTTC; CDR3aa: CASSVAGSNEQFF
abundance: .; v_gene: TRBV19; j_gene: TRBJ1-5; d_gene: TRBD1; CDR3nt: TGTGCCAGTAGTATAGCAACAGGGGTCGTGAATCAGCCCCAGCATTTT; CDR3aa: CASSIATGVVNQPQHF
abundance: .; v_gene: TRBV19; j_gene: TRBJ1-1; d_gene: .; CDR3nt: TGTGCCAGTAGTCCTCATTCCCTAGAGACTGAAGCTTTCTTT; CDR3aa: CASSPHSLETEAFF
abundance: .; v_gene: TRBV29-1; j_gene: TRBJ2-3; d_gene: .; CDR3nt: TGCAGCGTTGAACAGGTATCAGCAGATACGCAGTATTTT; CDR3aa: CSVEQVSADTQYF
abundance: .; v_gene: TRBV10-3; j_gene: TRBJ1-3; d_gene: TRBD1; CDR3nt: TGTGCCATCAGGTCAGGGGGCTCTGGAAACACCATATATTTT; CDR3aa: CAIRSGGSGNTIYF
abundance: .; v_gene: TRBV7-9; j_gene: TRBJ2-2; d_gene: .; CDR3nt: TGTGCCAGCAGCAACCAAGGGGGGCTGGGGGAGCTGTTTTTT; CDR3aa: CASSNQGGLGELFF
abundance: .; v_gene: TRBV28; j_gene: TRBJ2-1; d_gene: .; CDR3nt: TGTGCCAGCAGTTCCCGGGACACTGAGCAGTTCTTC; CDR3aa: CASSSRDTEQFF
abundance: .; v_gene: TRBV10-3; j_gene: TRBJ2-7; d_gene: TRBD1; CDR3nt: TGTGCCATCGCGTCCGCGACAGGGGACTACGAGCAGTACTTC; CDR3aa: CAIASATGDYEQYF
abundance: .; v_gene: TRBV29-1; j_gene: TRBJ2-7; d_gene: TRBD2; CDR3nt: TGCAGCGTAACCGGGACTAAAGACGAGCAGTACTTC; CDR3aa: CSVTGTKDEQYF
abundance: medium-sized; v_gene: TRBV6-1; j_gene: TRBJ1-6; d_gene: TRBD1; CDR3nt: TGTGCCAGCAGTGGAAGACAGGGAGGGAATTCACCCCTCCACTTT; CDR3aa: CASSGRQGGNSPLHF
abundance: .; v_gene: TRBV7-9; j_gene: TRBJ1-4; d_gene: TRBD1; CDR3nt: TGTGCCAGCAGCTTAAGACAGGGGAGTGAAAAACTGTTTTTT; CDR3aa: CASSLRQGSEKLFF